Listed below are T cell receptor beta chains from one sample, sequenced in a study of beta chain features in type 1 diabetes. The table came from immunoSEQ multiplex PCR; TCRdb's copy has only in-frame clones and leaves some out. The sample has roughly 180,000 clones, about 13% seen once. Sequences were obtained from central memory CD4+ T cells from blood. The receptors shown here come from a young woman in good health. Both conserved end residues are part of each CDR3. A D gene is named only where the DNA matches it firmly. Where a row states a size, it is once, few, many or the class of an expanded clone; other rows omit it.

CDR3 length	V gene	clone size	D gene	J gene	CDR3 DNA	CDR3 protein
15	TRBV28	.	.	TRBJ1-5	TGTGCCAGCAGGAAGGGACACAGCTCCAATCAGCCCCAGCATTTT	CASRKGHSSNQPQHF
15	TRBV5-1	once	.	TRBJ2-4	TGCGCCAGCAGCTTGTACCCCGGGAAAGGGAACATTCAGTACTTC	CASSLYPGKGNIQYF
13	TRBV6-1	.	.	TRBJ2-7	TGTGCCAGCAGTAGTGGGCAGTCCTACGAGCAGTACTTC	CASSSGQSYEQYF
14	TRBV5-1	few	TRBD1	TRBJ2-5	TGCGCCAGCAGCGTGGGACAGGGCCAAGAGACCCAGTACTTC	CASSVGQGQETQYF
14	TRBV7-2	.	TRBD1	TRBJ1-1	TGTGCCAGCAGAGGACAGGGCTCGAACACTGAAGCTTTCTTT	CASRGQGSNTEAFF
16	TRBV6-6	few	.	TRBJ1-2	TGTGCCAGCAGTTACTCAAGGCGGGCAGGGGAGTATGGCTACACCTTC	CASSYSRRAGEYGYTF
15	TRBV10-3	.	TRBD1	TRBJ1-1	TGTGCCATCAGTGAGCCGGGACAGGGGAACACTGAAGCTTTCTTT	CAISEPGQGNTEAFF
14	TRBV5-1	few	TRBD1	TRBJ1-1	TGCGCCAGCAGCTTAGGGGGCCTGAACACTGAAGCTTTCTTT	CASSLGGLNTEAFF
16	TRBV4-3	.	.	TRBJ2-1	TGCGCCAGCAGCCAAGACCTAGTCCTCTCCTACAATGAGCAGTTCTTC	CASSQDLVLSYNEQFF
12	TRBV30	once	.	TRBJ2-7	TGTGCCTGGAATATCGGGTCCTACGAGCAGTACTTC	CAWNIGSYEQYF
14	TRBV28	.	TRBD1	TRBJ2-3	TGTGCCAGCAGAACCGGGACAGCAACAGATACGCAGTATTTT	CASRTGTATDTQYF
15	TRBV30	few	.	TRBJ2-7	TGTGCCTGGAGTGTACTAGCCGGGACAGTCTACGAGCAGTACTTC	CAWSVLAGTVYEQYF
14	TRBV9	.	.	TRBJ1-2	TGTGCCAGCAGCGTAGATCCAGGCGACTATGGCTACACCTTC	CASSVDPGDYGYTF
14	TRBV7-2	many	TRBD1	TRBJ2-7	TGTGCCAGCAGCTCCGGGACAGGGAGGGTCGAGCAGTACTTC	CASSSGTGRVEQYF
15	TRBV18	.	TRBD1	TRBJ2-2	TGTGCCAGCTGCCGGGACAGAGTAGACACCGGGGAGCTGTTTTTT	CASCRDRVDTGELFF
17	TRBV15	few	.	TRBJ2-7	TGTGCCACCAGCAGAGCAAGCGGGCCTTCCTATTCCTACGAGCAGTACTTC	CATSRASGPSYSYEQYF
13	TRBV19	few	.	TRBJ2-5	TGTGCCAGTAGTATTGTAGCTTATGAGACCCAGTACTTC	CASSIVAYETQYF
14	TRBV2	few	.	TRBJ2-5	TGTGCCAGCAGTGTCCCCCAGGGGCGAGAGACCCAGTACTTC	CASSVPQGRETQYF
16	TRBV21-1	.	.	TRBJ2-1	TGTGCCAGCAGCAAAGGGTCCCTAGCGGGAGGTTACGAGCAGTTCTTC	CASSKGSLAGGYEQFF
13	TRBV28	.	TRBD1	TRBJ2-5	TGTGCCAGCAGCTACGGACAGGGCGAGACCCAGTACTTC	CASSYGQGETQYF
12	TRBV29-1	few	TRBD1	TRBJ1-5	TGCAGCGCTCGGACAGGGGATCAGCCCCAGCATTTT	CSARTGDQPQHF
17	TRBV5-1	.	TRBD2	TRBJ2-5	TGCGCCAGCAGCTTGGGATCTAGCGGGTTAAACCAAGAGACCCAGTACTTC	CASSLGSSGLNQETQYF
17	TRBV5-1	once	TRBD2	TRBJ2-3	TGCGCCAGCAGCTTGGGACTAGCGGGATCAAGCACAGATACGCAGTATTTT	CASSLGLAGSSTDTQYF
12	TRBV6-5	.	.	TRBJ1-2	TGTGCCAGCTACCCGGGGTCAGGCGGCTACACCTTC	CASYPGSGGYTF
15	TRBV6-6	.	TRBD1	TRBJ2-7	TGTGCCAGCAGTACCCCCCGGGACAGCTCCTACGAGCAGTACTTC	CASSTPRDSSYEQYF
12	TRBV11-2	few	.	TRBJ2-7	TGTGCCAGCAGCCCAGGGAACGACGAGCAGTACTTC	CASSPGNDEQYF
14	TRBV29-1	few	TRBD2	TRBJ2-1	TGCAGCGTGGCTGACCGACTAGCGGACAATGAGCAGTTCTTC	CSVADRLADNEQFF
16	TRBV7-3	few	TRBD1	TRBJ2-3	TGTGCCAGCAGCCAGCTGGGGACAGGGAGAAAGGATACGCAGTATTTT	CASSQLGTGRKDTQYF
11	TRBV28	.	.	TRBJ2-7	TGTGCCAGCAGGACATCCTACGAGCAGTACTTC	CASRTSYEQYF
14	TRBV5-1	.	TRBD1	TRBJ2-1	TGCGCCAGCAGCCCAGGGACAGCCTACAATGAGCAGTTCTTC	CASSPGTAYNEQFF
18	TRBV4-3	.	.	TRBJ1-3	TGCGCCAGCAGCCAAGAGGGTTACAGTTCTTCGTCGGGAAACACCATATATTTT	CASSQEGYSSSSGNTIYF
16	TRBV18	.	TRBD2	TRBJ2-7	TGTGCCAGCTCAGCCCACGGGGGGACTAGCGTCTACGAGCAGTACTTC	CASSAHGGTSVYEQYF
13	TRBV27	few	.	TRBJ2-3	TGTGCCAGCACGACCCCCGGGGAGGATACGCAGTATTTT	CASTTPGEDTQYF
15	TRBV5-4	.	.	TRBJ2-5	TGTGCCAGCAGCTTGGTTCCCGACAGGCGAGAGACCCAGTACTTC	CASSLVPDRRETQYF
15	TRBV2	few	TRBD1	TRBJ1-5	TGTGCCAGCAGTGAGGGGCAGGGGGCCAATCAGCCCCAGCATTTT	CASSEGQGANQPQHF
14	TRBV14	few	.	TRBJ1-1	TGTGCCAGCAGCCACCGACGGGGGAACACTGAAGCTTTCTTT	CASSHRRGNTEAFF
12	TRBV6-6	.	.	TRBJ1-1	TGTGCCAGCAGACAGGTGAACACTGAAGCTTTCTTT	CASRQVNTEAFF
16	TRBV7-2	few	TRBD2	TRBJ2-2	TGTGCCAGCAGCATGAGACTAGCGGGGAACACCGGGGAGCTGTTTTTT	CASSMRLAGNTGELFF
15	TRBV18	.	.	TRBJ2-5	TGTGCCAGCTCACCTAGGTCAGGGAACCAAGAGACCCAGTACTTC	CASSPRSGNQETQYF
13	TRBV25-1	few	.	TRBJ1-2	TGTGCCAGCAGTGATCACACAGGGTACGGCTACACCTTC	CASSDHTGYGYTF
14	TRBV30	.	.	TRBJ1-1	TGTGCCTGGACACGGGGGGCCCAGAACACTGAAGCTTTCTTT	CAWTRGAQNTEAFF
16	TRBV18	few	TRBD1	TRBJ2-6	TGTGCCATCCCAAACAATACGACAGGGCGAAACAACGTCCTGACTTTC	CAIPNNTTGRNNVLTF